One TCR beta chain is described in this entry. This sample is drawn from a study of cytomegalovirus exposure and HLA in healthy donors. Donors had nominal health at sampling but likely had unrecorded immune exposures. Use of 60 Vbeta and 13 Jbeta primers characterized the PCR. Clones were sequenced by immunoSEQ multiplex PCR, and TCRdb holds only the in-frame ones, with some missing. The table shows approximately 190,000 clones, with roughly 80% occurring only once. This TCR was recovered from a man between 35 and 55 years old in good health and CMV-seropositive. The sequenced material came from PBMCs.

The CDR3, as DNA: TGCGCCAGCAGCTTGGTCTCTAGCGGGGGGCTCTACTACGAGCAGTACTTC. The encoded protein is CASSLVSSGGLYYEQYF. The chain employs TRBV5-1 and TRBJ2-7, with 11 bases fitting TRBD2. V shed 0 bases, J shed 3 bases, and the junction held 8 bases outside the gene matches. This CDR3 has 17 amino acids. The V gene's germline CDR1 is SGHRS and CDR2 YFSETQ.